The 2 T cell receptor beta chains below come from one sample, sequenced in a study of CD8 T cell repertoires and HIV-1 epitope variants. Generated by immunoSEQ multiplex PCR, the TCRdb table keeps only in-frame clones and is missing some. The table records tens of thousands of clones, roughly four fifths of them present only once. Sample: uncultured baseline CD8+ T cells from peripheral blood mononuclear cells (PBMCs). These receptors were obtained from a male donor with HIV.

The V call is TRBV27, the J call TRBJ2-5, with D hard to call. This CDR3 has 14 residues. Germline CDR1 is MNHEY and CDR2 is SMNVEV (reference sequence). Trimming left V 5 bases short and J 4 bases short, with 14 bases between. The CDR3 region is CASSIQTKGETQYF. CDR3 bases: TGTGCCAGCAGTATCCAGACAAAGGGAGAGACCCAGTACTTC.

The V and J genes are TRBV28 and TRBJ1-2, with unresolved D. The V and J ends lost 7 bases and 0 bases respectively, with 12 bases between them. Germline V gene lookup returns CDR1 MDHEN and CDR2 SYDVKM. CDR3 size: 14 residues. CDR3 loop: CASTQGGANYGYTF. The CDR3 bases are TGTGCCAGCACCCAAGGCGGGGCTAACTATGGCTACACCTTC.